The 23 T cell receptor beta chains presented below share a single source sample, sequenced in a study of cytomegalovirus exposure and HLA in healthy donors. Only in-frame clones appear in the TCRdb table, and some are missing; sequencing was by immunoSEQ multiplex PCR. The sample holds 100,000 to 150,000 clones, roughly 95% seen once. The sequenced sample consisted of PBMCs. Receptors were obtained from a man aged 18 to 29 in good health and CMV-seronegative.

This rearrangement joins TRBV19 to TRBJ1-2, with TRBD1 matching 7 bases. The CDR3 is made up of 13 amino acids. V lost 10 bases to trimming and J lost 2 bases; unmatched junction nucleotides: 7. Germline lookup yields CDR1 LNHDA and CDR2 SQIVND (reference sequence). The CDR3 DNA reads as TGTGCCACCCACCCGACAGGGAACTATGGCTACACCTTC. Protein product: CATHPTGNYGYTF.

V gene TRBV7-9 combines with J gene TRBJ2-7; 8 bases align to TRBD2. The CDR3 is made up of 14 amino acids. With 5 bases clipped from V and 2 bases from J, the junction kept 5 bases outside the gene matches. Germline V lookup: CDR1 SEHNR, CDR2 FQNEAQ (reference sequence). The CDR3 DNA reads TGTGCCAGCAGCACAACTAGCGGTCCCTACGAGCAGTACTTC. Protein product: CASSTTSGPYEQYF.

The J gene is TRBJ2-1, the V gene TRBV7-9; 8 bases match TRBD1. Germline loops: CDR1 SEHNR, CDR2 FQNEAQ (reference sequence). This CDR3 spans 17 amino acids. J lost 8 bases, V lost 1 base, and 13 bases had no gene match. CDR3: CASSLVRRTGPGDEQFF. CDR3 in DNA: TGTGCCAGCAGCTTAGTCCGCAGGACAGGGCCTGGGGATGAGCAGTTCTTC. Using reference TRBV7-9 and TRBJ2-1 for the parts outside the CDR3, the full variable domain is DTGVSQNPRHKITKRGQNVTFRCDPISEHNRLYWYRQTLGQGPEFLTYFQNEAQLEKSRLLSDRFSAERPKGSFSTLEIQRTEQGDSAMYLCASSLVRRTGPGDEQFFGPGTRLTVL.

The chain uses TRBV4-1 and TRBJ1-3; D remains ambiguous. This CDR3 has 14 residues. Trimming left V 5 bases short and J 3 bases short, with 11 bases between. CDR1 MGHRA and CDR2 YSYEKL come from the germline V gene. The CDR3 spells CASSGPGLGNTIYF. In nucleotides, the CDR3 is TGCGCCAGCAGCGGGCCCGGACTTGGAAACACCATATATTTT.

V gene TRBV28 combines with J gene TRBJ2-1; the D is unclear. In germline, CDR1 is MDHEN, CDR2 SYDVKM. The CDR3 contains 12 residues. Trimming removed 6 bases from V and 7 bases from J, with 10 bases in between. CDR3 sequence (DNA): TGTGCCAGCAGCCGTCCGGGTAATGAGCAGTTCTTC. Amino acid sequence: CASSRPGNEQFF.

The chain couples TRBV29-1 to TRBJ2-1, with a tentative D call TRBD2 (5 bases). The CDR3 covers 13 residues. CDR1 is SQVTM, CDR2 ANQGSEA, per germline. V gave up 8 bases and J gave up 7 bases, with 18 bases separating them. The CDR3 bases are TGCAGCTTCCAGAGGGCCGGTTTAAATGAGCAGTTCTTC. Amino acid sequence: CSFQRAGLNEQFF.

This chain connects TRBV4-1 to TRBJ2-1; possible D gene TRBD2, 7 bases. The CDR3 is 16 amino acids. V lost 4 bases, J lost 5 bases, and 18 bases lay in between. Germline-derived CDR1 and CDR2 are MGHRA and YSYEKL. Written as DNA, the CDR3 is TGCGCCAGCAGCCCGGGGGGCGGGGGACCGAACAATGAGCAGTTCTTC. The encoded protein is CASSPGGGGPNNEQFF.

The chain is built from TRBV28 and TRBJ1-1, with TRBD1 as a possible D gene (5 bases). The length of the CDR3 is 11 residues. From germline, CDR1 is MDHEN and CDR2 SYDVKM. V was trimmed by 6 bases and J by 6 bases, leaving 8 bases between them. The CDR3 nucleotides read TGTGCCAGCAGGGGACTGCCTGAAGCTTTCTTT. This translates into CASRGLPEAFF.

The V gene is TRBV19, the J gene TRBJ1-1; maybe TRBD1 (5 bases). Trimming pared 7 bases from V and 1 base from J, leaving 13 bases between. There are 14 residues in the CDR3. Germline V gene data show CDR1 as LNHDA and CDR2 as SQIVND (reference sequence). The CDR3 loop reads CASTLGEENTEAFF. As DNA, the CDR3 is TGTGCCAGTACCTTAGGGGAAGAGAACACTGAAGCTTTCTTT.

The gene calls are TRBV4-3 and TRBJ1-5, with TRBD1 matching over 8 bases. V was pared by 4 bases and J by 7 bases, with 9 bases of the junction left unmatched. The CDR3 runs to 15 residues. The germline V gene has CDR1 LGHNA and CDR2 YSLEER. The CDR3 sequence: CASSRSAHRGQPQHF. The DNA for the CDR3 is TGCGCCAGCAGCCGATCAGCCCACAGGGGGCAGCCCCAGCATTTT.

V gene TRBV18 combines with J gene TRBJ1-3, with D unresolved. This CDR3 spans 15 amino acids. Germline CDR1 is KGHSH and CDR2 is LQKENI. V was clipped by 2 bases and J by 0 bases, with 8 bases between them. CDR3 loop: CASSPNTGSGNTIYF. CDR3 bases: TGTGCCAGCTCACCAAACACGGGCTCTGGAAACACCATATATTTT.

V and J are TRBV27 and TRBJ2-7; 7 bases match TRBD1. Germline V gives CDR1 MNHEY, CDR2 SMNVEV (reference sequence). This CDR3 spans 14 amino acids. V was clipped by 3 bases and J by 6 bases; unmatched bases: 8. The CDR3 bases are TGTGCCAGCAGTTTCCACAAAACAGGGGCCGAGCAGTACTTC. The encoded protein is CASSFHKTGAEQYF.

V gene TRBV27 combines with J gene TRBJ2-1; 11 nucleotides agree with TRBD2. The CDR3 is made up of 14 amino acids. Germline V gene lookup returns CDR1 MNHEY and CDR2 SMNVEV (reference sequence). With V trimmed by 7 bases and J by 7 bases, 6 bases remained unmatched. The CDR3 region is CASTLAGGGNEQFF. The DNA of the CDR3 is TGTGCCAGCACCTTAGCGGGAGGGGGGAATGAGCAGTTCTTC.

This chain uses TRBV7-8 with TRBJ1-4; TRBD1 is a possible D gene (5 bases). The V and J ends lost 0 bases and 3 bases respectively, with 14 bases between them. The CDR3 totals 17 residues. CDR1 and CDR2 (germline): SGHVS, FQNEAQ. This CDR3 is CASSLAGGDVANEKLFF. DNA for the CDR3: TGTGCCAGCAGCTTAGCCGGAGGGGATGTTGCTAATGAAAAACTGTTTTTT.

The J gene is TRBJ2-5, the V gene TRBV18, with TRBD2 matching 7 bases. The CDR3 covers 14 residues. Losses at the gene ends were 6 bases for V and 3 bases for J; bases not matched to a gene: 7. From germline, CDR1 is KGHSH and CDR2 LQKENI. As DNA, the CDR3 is TGTGCCAGCTCCCCCGGGGCGGGAGAAGAGACCCAGTACTTC. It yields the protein CASSPGAGEETQYF. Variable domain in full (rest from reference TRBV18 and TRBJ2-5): NAGVMQNPRHLVRRRGQEARLRCSPMKGHSHVYWYRQLPEEGLKFMVYLQKENIIDESGMPKERFSAEFPKEGPSILRIQQVVRGDSAAYFCASSPGAGEETQYFGPGTRLLVL.

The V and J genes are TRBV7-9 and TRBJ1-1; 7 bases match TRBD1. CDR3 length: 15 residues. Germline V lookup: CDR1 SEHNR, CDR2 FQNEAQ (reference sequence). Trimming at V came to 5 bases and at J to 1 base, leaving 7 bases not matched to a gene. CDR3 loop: CASSLPDRTNTEAFF. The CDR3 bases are TGTGCCAGCAGCCTACCGGACAGGACGAACACTGAAGCTTTCTTT.

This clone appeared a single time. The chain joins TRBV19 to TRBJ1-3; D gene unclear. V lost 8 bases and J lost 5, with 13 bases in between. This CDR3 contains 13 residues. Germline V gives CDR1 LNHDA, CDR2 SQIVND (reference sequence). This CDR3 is CASSEGRRNTIYF. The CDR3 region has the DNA TGTGCCAGTTCAGAGGGCAGAAGAAACACCATATATTTT. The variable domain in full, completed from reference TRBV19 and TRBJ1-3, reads DGGITQSPKYLFRKEGQNVTLSCEQNLNHDAMYWYRQDPGQGLRLIYYSQIVNDFQKGDIAEGYSVSREKKESFPLTVTSAQKNPTAFYLCASSEGRRNTIYFGEGSWLTVV.

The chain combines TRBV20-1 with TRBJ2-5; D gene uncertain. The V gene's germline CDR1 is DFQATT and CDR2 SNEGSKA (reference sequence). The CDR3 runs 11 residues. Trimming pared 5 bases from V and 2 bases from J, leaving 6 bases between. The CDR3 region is CSAEQQETQYF. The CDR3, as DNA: TGCAGTGCTGAACAGCAAGAGACCCAGTACTTC.

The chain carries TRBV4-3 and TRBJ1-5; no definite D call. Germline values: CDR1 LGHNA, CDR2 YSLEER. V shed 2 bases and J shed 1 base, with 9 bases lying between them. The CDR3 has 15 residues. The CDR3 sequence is CASSQTERSNQPQHF. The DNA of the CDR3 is TGCGCCAGCAGCCAAACCGAGAGGAGCAATCAGCCCCAGCATTTT.

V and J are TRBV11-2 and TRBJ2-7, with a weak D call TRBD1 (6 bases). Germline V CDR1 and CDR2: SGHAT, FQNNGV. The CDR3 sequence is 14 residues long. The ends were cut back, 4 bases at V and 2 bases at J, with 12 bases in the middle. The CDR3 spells CASSSGQRAYEQYF. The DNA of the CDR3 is TGTGCCAGCAGCTCCGGACAGCGTGCCTACGAGCAGTACTTC. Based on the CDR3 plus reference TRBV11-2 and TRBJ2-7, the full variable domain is EAGVAQSPRYKIIEKRQSVAFWCNPISGHATLYWYQQILGQGPKLLIQFQNNGVVDDSQLPKDRFSAERLKGVDSTLKIQPAKLEDSAVYLCASSSGQRAYEQYFGPGTRLTVT.

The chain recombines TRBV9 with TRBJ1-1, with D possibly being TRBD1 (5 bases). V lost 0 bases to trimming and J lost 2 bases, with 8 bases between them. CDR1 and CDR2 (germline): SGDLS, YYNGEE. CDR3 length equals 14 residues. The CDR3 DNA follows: TGTGCCAGCAGCGTAGTGACAGATAACACTGAAGCTTTCTTT. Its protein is CASSVVTDNTEAFF. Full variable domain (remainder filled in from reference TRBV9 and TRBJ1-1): DSGVTQTPKHLITATGQRVTLRCSPRSGDLSVYWYQQSLDQGLQFLIQYYNGEERAKGNILERFSAQQFPDLHSELNLSSLELGDSALYFCASSVVTDNTEAFFGQGTRLTVV.

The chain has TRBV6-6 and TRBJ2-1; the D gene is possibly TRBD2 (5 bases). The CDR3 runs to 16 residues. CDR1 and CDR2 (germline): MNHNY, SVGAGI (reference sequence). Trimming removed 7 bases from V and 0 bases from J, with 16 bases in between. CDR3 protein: CASKSTEDYSYNEQFF. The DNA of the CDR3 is TGTGCCAGCAAGAGCACGGAGGATTACTCCTACAATGAGCAGTTCTTC.

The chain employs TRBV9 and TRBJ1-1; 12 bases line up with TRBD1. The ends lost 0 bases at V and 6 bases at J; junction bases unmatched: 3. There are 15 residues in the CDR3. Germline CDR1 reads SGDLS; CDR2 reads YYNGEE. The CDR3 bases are TGTGCCAGCAGCGTAGAGGGACAGGGGGCGTCTGAAGCTTTCTTT. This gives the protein CASSVEGQGASEAFF.